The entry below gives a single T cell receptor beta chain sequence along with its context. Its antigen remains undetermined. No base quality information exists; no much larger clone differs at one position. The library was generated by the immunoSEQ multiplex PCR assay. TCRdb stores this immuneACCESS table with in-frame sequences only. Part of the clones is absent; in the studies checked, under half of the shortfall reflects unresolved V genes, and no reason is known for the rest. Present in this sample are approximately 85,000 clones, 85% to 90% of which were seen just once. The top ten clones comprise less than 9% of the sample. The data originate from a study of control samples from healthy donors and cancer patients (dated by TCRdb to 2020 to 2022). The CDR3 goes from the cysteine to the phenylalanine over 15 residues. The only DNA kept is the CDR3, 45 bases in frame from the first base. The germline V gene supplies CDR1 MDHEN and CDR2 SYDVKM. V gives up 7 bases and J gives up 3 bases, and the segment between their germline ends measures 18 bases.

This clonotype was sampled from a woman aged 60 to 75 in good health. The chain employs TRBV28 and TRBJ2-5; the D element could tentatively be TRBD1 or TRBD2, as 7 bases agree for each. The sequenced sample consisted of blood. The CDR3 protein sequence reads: CASTSLRGGEETQYF. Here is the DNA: TGTGCCAGCACCTCACTCAGGGGGGGGGAAGAGACCCAGTACTTC. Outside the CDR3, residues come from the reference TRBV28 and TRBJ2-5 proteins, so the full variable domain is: DVKVTQSSRYLVKRTGEKVFLECVQDMDHENMFWYRQDPGLGLRLIYFSYDVKMKEKGDIPEGYSVSREKKERFSLILESASTNQTSMYLCASTSLRGGEETQYFGPGTRLLVL.